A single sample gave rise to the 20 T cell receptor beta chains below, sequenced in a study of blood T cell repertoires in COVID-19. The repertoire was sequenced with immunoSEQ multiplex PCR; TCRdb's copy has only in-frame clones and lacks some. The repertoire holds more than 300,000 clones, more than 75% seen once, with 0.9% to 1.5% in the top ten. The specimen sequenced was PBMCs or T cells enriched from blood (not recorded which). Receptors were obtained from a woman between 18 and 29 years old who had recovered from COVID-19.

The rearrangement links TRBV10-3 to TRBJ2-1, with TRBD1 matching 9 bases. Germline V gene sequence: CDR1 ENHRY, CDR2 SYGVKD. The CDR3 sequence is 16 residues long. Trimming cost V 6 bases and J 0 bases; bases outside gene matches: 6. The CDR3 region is CAIRGTGQSSYNEQFF. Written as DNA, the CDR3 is TGTGCCATCAGAGGGACAGGGCAGAGCTCCTACAATGAGCAGTTCTTC.

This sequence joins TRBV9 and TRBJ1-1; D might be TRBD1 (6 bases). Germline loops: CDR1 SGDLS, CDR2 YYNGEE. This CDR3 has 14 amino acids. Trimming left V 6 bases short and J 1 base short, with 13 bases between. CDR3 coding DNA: TGTGCCAGCACCACGACGGGACAGAACACTGAAGCTTTCTTT. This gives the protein CASTTTGQNTEAFF.

CDR3 protein: CASSAPRGHGGAWTKNIQYF. For the CDR3, the DNA is TGTGCCAGCAGTGCCCCCCGGGGGCACGGGGGGGCTTGGACCAAAAACATTCAGTACTTC. This sequence joins TRBV6-1 and TRBJ2-4, with TRBD2 matching over 8 bases. The junction had 19 bases not matched to a gene; V was cut back by 4 bases and J by 2 bases. This CDR3 comprises 20 residues. The V gene's germline CDR1 is MNHNS and CDR2 SASEGT.

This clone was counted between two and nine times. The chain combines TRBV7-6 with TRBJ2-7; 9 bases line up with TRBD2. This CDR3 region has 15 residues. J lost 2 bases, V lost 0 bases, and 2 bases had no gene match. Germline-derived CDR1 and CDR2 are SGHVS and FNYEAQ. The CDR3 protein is CASSLASGGPYEQYF. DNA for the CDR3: TGTGCCAGCAGCTTAGCTAGCGGGGGACCCTACGAGCAGTACTTC.

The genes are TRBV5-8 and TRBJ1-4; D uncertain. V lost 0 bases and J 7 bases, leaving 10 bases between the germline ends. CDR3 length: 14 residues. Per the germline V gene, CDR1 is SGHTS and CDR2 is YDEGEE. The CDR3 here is CASSLGQFGEKLFF. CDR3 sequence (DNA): TGTGCCAGCAGCTTGGGCCAGTTTGGTGAAAAACTGTTTTTT.

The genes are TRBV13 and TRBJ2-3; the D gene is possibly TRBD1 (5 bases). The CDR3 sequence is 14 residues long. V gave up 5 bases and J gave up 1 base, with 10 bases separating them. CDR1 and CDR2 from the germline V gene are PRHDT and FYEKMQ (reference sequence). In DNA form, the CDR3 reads TGTGCCAGCAGCCAAACCAGGGGCACAGATACGCAGTATTTT. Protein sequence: CASSQTRGTDTQYF.

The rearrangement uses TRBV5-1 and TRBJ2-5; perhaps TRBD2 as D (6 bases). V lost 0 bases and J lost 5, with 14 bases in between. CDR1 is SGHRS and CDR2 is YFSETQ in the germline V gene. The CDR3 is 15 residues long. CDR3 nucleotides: TGCGCCAGCAGCTTGGGTCGGGGGAGACGGGAGACCCAGTACTTC. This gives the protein CASSLGRGRRETQYF.

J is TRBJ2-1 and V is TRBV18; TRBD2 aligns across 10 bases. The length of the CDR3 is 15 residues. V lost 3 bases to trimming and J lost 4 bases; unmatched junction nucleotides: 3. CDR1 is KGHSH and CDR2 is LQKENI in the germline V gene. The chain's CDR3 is CASSPRTSGYNEQFF. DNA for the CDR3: TGTGCCAGCTCACCGAGGACTAGCGGTTACAATGAGCAGTTCTTC.

The CDR3 coding sequence is TGTGCCACCAGTGCCAGGGGGCGTGGGGGTAATGAAAAACTGTTTTTT. Its translation: CATSARGRGGNEKLFF. The chain couples TRBV24-1 to TRBJ1-4; 8 nucleotides agree with TRBD1. The CDR3 has 16 amino acids. Germline CDR1 is KGHDR and CDR2 is SFDVKD. V was clipped by 5 bases and J by 4 bases; unmatched bases: 8.

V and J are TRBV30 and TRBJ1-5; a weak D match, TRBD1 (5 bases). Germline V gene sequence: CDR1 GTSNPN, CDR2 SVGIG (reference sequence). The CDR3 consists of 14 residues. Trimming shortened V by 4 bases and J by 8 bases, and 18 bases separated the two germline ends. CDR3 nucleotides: TGTGCCTGGACCCGCCCGGGGGAAAGAGAGCCCCAGCATTTT. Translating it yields CAWTRPGEREPQHF.

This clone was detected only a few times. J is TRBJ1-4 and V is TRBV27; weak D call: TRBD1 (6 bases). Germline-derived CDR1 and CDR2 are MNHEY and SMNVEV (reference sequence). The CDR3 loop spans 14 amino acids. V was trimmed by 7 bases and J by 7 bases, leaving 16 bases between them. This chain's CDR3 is CASKIQGSTEKLFF. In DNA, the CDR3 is TGTGCCAGCAAAATACAGGGATCAACTGAAAAACTGTTTTTT.

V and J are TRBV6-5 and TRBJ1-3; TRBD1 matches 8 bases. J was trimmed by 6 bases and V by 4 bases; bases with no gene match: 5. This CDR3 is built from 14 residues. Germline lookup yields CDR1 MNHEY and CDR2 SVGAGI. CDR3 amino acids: CASSCRGRENTIYF. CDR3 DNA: TGTGCCAGCAGTTGCAGGGGGCGAGAAAACACCATATATTTT.

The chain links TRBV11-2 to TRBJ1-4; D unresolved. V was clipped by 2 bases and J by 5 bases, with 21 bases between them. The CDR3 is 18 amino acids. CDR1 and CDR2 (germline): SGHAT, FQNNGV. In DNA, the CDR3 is TGTGCCAGCAGCTTAATGGGTCGTCGAGGGTGGATGAATGAAAAACTGTTTTTT. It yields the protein CASSLMGRRGWMNEKLFF.

The CDR3, as DNA: TGTGCCAGCAGCTCTACCTACGAGCAGTACTTC. Amino acids: CASSSTYEQYF. The V and J genes are TRBV5-6 and TRBJ2-7; D uncertain. V gave up 3 bases and J gave up 2 bases, with 3 bases separating them. In germline, CDR1 is SGHDT, CDR2 YYEEEE. The CDR3 is 11 amino acids. Based on the CDR3 plus reference TRBV5-6 and TRBJ2-7, the full variable domain is DAGVTQSPTHLIKTRGQQVTLRCSPKSGHDTVSWYQQALGQGPQFIFQYYEEEERQRGNFPDRFSGHQFPNYSSELNVNALLLGDSALYLCASSSTYEQYFGPGTRLTVT.

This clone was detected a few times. DNA of the CDR3: TGTGCCAGCAGTTTCGGGGGAAACACCATATATTTT. Residues: CASSFGGNTIYF. This rearrangement joins TRBV12-3 or TRBV12-4 to TRBJ1-3; no firm D call. Trimming removed 3 bases from V and 4 bases from J, with 4 bases in between. This CDR3 has 12 residues.

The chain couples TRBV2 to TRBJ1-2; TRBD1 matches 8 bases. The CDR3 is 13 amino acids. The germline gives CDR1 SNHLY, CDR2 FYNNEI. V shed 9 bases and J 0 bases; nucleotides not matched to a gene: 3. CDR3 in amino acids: CARSDRANYGYTF. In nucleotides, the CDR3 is TGTGCCAGGTCGGACAGGGCTAACTATGGCTACACCTTC.

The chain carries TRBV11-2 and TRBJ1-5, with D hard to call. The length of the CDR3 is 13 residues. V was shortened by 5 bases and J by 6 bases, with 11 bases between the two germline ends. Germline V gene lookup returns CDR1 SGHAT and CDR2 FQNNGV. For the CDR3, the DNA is TGTGCCAGCAGCGAGGCGGGGAGTCAGCCCCAGCATTTT. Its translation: CASSEAGSQPQHF.

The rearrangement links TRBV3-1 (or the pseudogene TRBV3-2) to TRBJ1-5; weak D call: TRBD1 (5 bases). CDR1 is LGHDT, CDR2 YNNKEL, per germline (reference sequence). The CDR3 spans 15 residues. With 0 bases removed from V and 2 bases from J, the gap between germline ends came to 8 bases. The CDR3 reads CASSQDPGGNQPQHF. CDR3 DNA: TGTGCCAGCAGCCAAGATCCGGGGGGCAATCAGCCCCAGCATTTT.

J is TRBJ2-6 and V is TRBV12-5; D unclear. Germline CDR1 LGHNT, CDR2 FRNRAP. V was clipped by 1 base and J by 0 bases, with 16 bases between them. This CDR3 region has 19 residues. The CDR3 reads CASGLARPSILSGANVLTF. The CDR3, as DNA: TGTGCTAGTGGTTTGGCACGCCCCTCTATCCTCTCTGGGGCCAACGTCCTGACTTTC.

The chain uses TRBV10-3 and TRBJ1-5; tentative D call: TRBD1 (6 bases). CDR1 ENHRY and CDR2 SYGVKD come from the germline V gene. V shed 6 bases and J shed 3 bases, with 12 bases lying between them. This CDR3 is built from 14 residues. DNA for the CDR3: TGTGCCATCAGACCGGACAGCCCCAATCAGCCCCAGCATTTT. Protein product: CAIRPDSPNQPQHF.